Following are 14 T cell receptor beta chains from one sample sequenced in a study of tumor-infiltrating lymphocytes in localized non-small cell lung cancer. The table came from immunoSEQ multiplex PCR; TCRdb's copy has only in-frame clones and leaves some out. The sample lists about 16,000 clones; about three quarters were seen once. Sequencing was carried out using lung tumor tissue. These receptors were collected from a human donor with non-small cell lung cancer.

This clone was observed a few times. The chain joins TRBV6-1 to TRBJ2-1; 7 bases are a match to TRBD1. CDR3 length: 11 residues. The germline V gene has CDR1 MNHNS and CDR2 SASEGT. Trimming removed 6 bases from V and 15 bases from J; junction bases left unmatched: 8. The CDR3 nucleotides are TGTGCCAGCAGCGGACAGGCTCGGAGGTTCTTC. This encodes CASSGQARRFF.

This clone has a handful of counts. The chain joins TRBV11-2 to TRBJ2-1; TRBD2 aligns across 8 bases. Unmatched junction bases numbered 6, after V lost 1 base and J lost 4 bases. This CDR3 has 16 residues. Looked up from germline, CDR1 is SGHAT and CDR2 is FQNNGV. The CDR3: CASSLGGAGEYNEQFF. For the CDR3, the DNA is TGTGCCAGCAGCTTAGGAGGAGCGGGGGAATACAATGAGCAGTTCTTC. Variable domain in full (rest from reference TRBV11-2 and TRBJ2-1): EAGVAQSPRYKIIEKRQSVAFWCNPISGHATLYWYQQILGQGPKLLIQFQNNGVVDDSQLPKDRFSAERLKGVDSTLKIQPAKLEDSAVYLCASSLGGAGEYNEQFFGPGTRLTVL.

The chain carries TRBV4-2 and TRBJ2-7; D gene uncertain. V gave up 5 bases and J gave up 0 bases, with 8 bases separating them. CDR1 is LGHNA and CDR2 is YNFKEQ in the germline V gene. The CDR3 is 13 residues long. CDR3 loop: CASSFTDSYEQYF. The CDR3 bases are TGTGCCAGCAGCTTCACTGACTCCTACGAGCAGTACTTC.

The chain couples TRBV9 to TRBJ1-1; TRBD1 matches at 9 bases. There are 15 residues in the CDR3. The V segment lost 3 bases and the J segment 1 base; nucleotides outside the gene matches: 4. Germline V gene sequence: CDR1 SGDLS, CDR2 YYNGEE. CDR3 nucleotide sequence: TGTGCCAGCAGCGCCGGGACAGGGTGGAACACTGAAGCTTTCTTT. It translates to CASSAGTGWNTEAFF.

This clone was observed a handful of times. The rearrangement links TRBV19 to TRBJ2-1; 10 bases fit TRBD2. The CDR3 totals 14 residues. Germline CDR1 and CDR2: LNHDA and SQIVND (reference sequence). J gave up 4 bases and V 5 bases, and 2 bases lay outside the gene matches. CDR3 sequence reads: CASSEAGGYNEQFF. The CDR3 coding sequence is TGTGCCAGTAGTGAAGCGGGAGGGTACAATGAGCAGTTCTTC.

The CDR3 sequence is CASSPGQFLGYTF. The CDR3 DNA sequence: TGTGCCAGCAGCCCCGGACAGTTTCTTGGCTACACCTTC. This rearrangement joins TRBV7-3 to TRBJ1-2; TRBD1 is a possible D gene (6 bases). This CDR3 spans 13 amino acids. Trimming shortened V by 5 bases and J by 7 bases, and 14 bases separated the two germline ends. Germline loops: CDR1 SGHTA, CDR2 FQGTGA.

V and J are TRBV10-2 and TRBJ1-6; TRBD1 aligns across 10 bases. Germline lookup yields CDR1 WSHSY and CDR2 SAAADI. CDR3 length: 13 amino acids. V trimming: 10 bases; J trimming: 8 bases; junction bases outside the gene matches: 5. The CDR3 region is CAIRQGADSPLHF. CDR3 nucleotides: TGCGCCATCAGACAGGGGGCTGATTCACCCCTCCACTTT.

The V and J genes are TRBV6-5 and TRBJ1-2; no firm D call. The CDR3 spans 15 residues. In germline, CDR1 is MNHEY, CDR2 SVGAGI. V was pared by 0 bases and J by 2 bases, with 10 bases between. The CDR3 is CASSYSRELNYGYTF. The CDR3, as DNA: TGTGCCAGCAGTTACTCGAGAGAGCTCAACTATGGCTACACCTTC.

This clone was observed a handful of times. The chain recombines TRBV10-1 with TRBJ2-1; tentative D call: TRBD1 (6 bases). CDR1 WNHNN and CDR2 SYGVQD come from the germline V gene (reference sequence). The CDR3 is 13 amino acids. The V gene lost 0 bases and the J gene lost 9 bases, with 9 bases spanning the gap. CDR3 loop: CASSESGASEQFF. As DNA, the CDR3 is TGCGCCAGCAGTGAGTCGGGGGCGAGTGAGCAGTTCTTC.

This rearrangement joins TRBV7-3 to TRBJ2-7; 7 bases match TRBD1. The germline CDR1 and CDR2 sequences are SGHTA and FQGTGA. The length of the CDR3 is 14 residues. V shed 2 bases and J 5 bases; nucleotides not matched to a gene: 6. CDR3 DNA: TGTGCCAGCAGCTTATCTCAGGGGGATGACGAGCAGTACTTC. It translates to CASSLSQGDDEQYF.

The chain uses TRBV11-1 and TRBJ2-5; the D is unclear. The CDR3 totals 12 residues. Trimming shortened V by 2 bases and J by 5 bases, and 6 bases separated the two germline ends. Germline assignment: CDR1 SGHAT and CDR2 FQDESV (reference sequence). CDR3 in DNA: TGTGCCAGCAGCTTAAGACGGGAGACCCAGTACTTC. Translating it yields CASSLRRETQYF.

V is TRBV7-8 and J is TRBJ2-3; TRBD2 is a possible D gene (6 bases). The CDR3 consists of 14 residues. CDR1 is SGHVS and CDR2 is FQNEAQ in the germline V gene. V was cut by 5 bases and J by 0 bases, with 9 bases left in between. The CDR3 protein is CASSPSESTDTQYF. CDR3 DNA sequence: TGTGCCAGCAGCCCTAGCGAGAGCACAGATACGCAGTATTTT. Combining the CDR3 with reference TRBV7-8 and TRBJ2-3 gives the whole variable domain GAGVSQSPRYKVAKRGQDVALRCDPISGHVSLFWYQQALGQGPEFLTYFQNEAQLDKSGLPSDRFFAERPEGSVSTLKIQRTQQEDSAVYLCASSPSESTDTQYFGPGTRLTVL.

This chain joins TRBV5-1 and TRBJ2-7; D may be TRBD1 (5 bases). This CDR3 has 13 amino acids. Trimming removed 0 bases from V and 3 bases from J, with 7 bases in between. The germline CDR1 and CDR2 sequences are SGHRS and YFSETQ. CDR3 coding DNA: TGCGCCAGCAGCTTGGCAGGGAACTACGAGCAGTACTTC. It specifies CASSLAGNYEQYF.

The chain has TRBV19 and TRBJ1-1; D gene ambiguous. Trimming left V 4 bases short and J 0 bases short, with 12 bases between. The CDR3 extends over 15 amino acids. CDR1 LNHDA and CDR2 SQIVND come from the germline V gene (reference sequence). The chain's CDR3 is CASSTRLRVNTEAFF. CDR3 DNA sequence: TGTGCCAGTAGTACCCGTTTAAGGGTGAACACTGAAGCTTTCTTT.